A single sample is the source of the 25 T cell receptor beta chains below, sequenced in a study of regulatory T cells in long-lasting Graves disease. Through Arm-PCR of CDR3 regions and iRepertoire HTBI primers, TCR beta libraries were built. TCRdb fed the multiplex PCR reads into MiXCR, producing one record per CDR3 protein. Among roughly 380,000 distinct CDR3 sequences listed, 15% to 20% were seen once. Time point here: newly diagnosed GD, antithyroid drugs for less than 3 months. After RNA was extracted from PBMCs, the TCR library was made from it. This same sample was also part of a study on T cells in Graves' hyperthyroidism and ophthalmopathy.

This specimen was peripheral blood mononuclear cells (PBMCs), taken at new diagnosis, from a patient treated with antithyroid drugs. The receptors were gathered from a man aged 35-49 years with Graves disease.

This clonotype was seen only a few times. The genes are TRBV15 and TRBJ2-6; 8 nucleotides match TRBD2. The CDR3 extends over 17 amino acids. Trimming took 4 bases from V and 0 from J; bases not matched to a gene: 5. Germline CDR1 reads LNHNV; CDR2 reads YYDKDF (reference sequence). The CDR3 DNA is TGTGCCACCAGCAACAACCGGGGGGGCTCTGGGGCCAACGTCCTGACTTTC. Its translation: CATSNNRGGSGANVLTF. Looking up the rest from reference TRBV15 and TRBJ2-6 gives the full variable domain: DAMVIQNPRYQVTQFGKPVTLSCSQTLNHNVMYWYQQKSSQAPKLLFHYYDKDFNNEADTPDNFQSRRPNTSFCFLDIRSPGLGDTAMYLCATSNNRGGSGANVLTFGAGSRLTVL.

This clonotype has a count of ten or more. The J gene is TRBJ2-2, the V gene TRBV7-2; the D gene could be TRBD1 or TRBD2 (6 bases each). Germline V lookup: CDR1 SGHTA, CDR2 FQGNSA. This CDR3 is built from 14 residues. V was trimmed by 6 bases and J by 3 bases, leaving 11 bases between them. CDR3 sequence (DNA): TGTGCCAGCAGTAAAGGGGGGTACACCGGGGAGCTGTTTTTT. Translated: CASSKGGYTGELFF.

This clonotype was picked up many times. In DNA form, the CDR3 reads TGTGCCTGGAGCAGGACAGGGTTGACCTACGAGCAGTACTTC. It translates to CAWSRTGLTYEQYF. V usage is TRBV30 and J usage is TRBJ2-7, with 8 bases fitting TRBD1. The CDR3 is 14 amino acids. Losses at the gene ends were 3 bases for V and 2 bases for J; bases not matched to a gene: 6. Germline V gene lookup returns CDR1 GTSNPN and CDR2 SVGIG (reference sequence). Filled out from reference TRBV30 and TRBJ2-7, the complete variable domain reads SQTIHQWPATLVQPVGSPLSLECTVEGTSNPNLYWYRQAAGRGLQLLFYSVGIGQISSEVPQNLSASRPQDRQFILSSKKLLLSDSGFYLCAWSRTGLTYEQYFGPGTRLTVT.

This clonotype has a count of ten or more. V and J are TRBV9 and TRBJ2-7, with a possible D match to TRBD1 (5 bases). V lost 4 bases, J lost 6 bases, and 11 bases lay in between. This CDR3 spans 12 amino acids. The V gene's germline CDR1 is SGDLS and CDR2 YYNGEE. The CDR3 loop is CASSTRVGEQYF. The CDR3 nucleotides are TGTGCCAGCAGCACCAGGGTAGGCGAGCAGTACTTC.

This clonotype was seen only a few times. V usage is TRBV12-3 or TRBV12-4 and J usage is TRBJ1-6; a possible D gene is TRBD1 (6 bases). V was trimmed by 3 bases and J by 10 bases, leaving 19 bases between them. The CDR3 extends over 16 amino acids. The CDR3 DNA sequence: TGTGCCAGCAGTTTTCGGGCCGGGGGGCTTGGATCACCCCTCCACTTT. Its protein is CASSFRAGGLGSPLHF.

This clonotype was seen at least ten times. The V gene is TRBV11-3, the J gene TRBJ2-7, with a tentative D call TRBD1 (7 bases). The CDR3 extends over 14 amino acids. Germline V gives CDR1 SGHNT, CDR2 YENEEA. The V and J ends lost 6 bases and 2 bases respectively, with 14 bases between them. This chain's CDR3 is CASSRGTVTYEQYF. In nucleotides, the CDR3 is TGTGCCAGCAGTCGGGGGACAGTAACCTACGAGCAGTACTTC.

The chain employs TRBV4-1 and TRBJ2-2; perhaps TRBD1 as D (8 bases). The germline V gene has CDR1 MGHRA and CDR2 YSYEKL. Trimming pared 4 bases from V and 5 bases from J, leaving 17 bases between. This CDR3 spans 16 amino acids. CDR3 nucleotides: TGCGCCAGCAGCCCTACGACAGGGGAGGGGACCGGGGAGCTGTTTTTT. It is translated as CASSPTTGEGTGELFF.

In this sample, this clonotype turned up many times. This chain joins TRBV5-1 and TRBJ1-4; unclear D gene. Germline V gives CDR1 SGHRS, CDR2 YFSETQ. The CDR3 length is 11 residues. Trimming took off 4 bases at V and 5 bases at J, with 3 bases between the two ends. The DNA of the CDR3 is TGCGCCAGCAGCCAAAATGAAAAACTGTTTTTT. It specifies CASSQNEKLFF.

This clonotype was counted only a few times. The chain uses TRBV12-3 or TRBV12-4 and TRBJ2-2; the D is unclear. The ends were cut back, 4 bases at V and 0 bases at J, with 9 bases in the middle. This CDR3 is 15 amino acids long. The CDR3 is CASSYWVPNTGELFF. CDR3 nucleotide sequence: TGTGCCAGCAGTTATTGGGTCCCGAACACCGGGGAGCTGTTTTTT.

This clonotype was detected many times. CDR3 region: CASSLRDSPLHF. The CDR3 DNA reads as TGTGCCAGCAGTCTCCGGGATTCACCCCTCCACTTT. V is TRBV28 and J is TRBJ1-6; D remains ambiguous. Trimming pared 5 bases from V and 8 bases from J, leaving 7 bases between. In germline, CDR1 is MDHEN, CDR2 SYDVKM. The CDR3 has 12 residues.

This clonotype was seen repeatedly, ten times or more. The chain employs TRBV12-3 or TRBV12-4 and TRBJ2-1; the D gene is possibly TRBD1 (6 bases). V was trimmed by 5 bases and J by 4 bases, leaving 12 bases between them. This CDR3 region has 14 residues. The CDR3 loop is CASSVGQKYNEQFF. DNA of the CDR3: TGTGCCAGCAGTGTCGGACAGAAATACAATGAGCAGTTCTTC.

The chain uses TRBV2 and TRBJ1-4, with D tentatively TRBD1 (6 bases). Between the trimmed V and J ends, which lost 4 bases and 7 bases, there was a span of 13 bases. The CDR3 has 14 residues. Germline V gives CDR1 SNHLY, CDR2 FYNNEI. The CDR3, as DNA: TGTGCCAGCAGTGGACCGGAGGGGGGTGAAAAACTGTTTTTT. As protein: CASSGPEGGEKLFF.

Ten or more counts support this clonotype. V and J are TRBV5-1 and TRBJ2-1; D is uncertain. Germline assignment: CDR1 SGHRS and CDR2 YFSETQ. The CDR3 runs 14 residues. Trimming cost V 4 bases and J 0 bases, with 8 bases left between them. This CDR3 is CASSQESSYNEQFF. In DNA, the CDR3 is TGCGCCAGCAGCCAGGAGAGCTCCTACAATGAGCAGTTCTTC.

This clonotype has a count of ten or more. The chain carries TRBV2 and TRBJ1-2; D call uncertain. Trimming stripped 3 bases from V and 8 bases from J, with 13 bases between. CDR1 SNHLY and CDR2 FYNNEI come from the germline V gene. The CDR3 is 13 residues long. The CDR3 region is CASSDPGFLGYTF. CDR3 sequence (DNA): TGTGCCAGCAGTGATCCCGGCTTTCTGGGCTACACCTTC.

There are many counts of this clonotype. The rearrangement links TRBV28 to TRBJ1-1, with D perhaps matching TRBD1 (6 bases). From germline, CDR1 is MDHEN and CDR2 SYDVKM. The CDR3 loop spans 13 amino acids. Trimming removed 6 bases at V and 3 bases at J, with 11 bases between. In DNA, the CDR3 is TGTGCCAGCAGGCAGGGGATCTACACTGAAGCTTTCTTT. This sequence encodes CASRQGIYTEAFF.

This clonotype came up many times. This chain uses TRBV6-5 with TRBJ2-3, with TRBD1 matching over 8 bases. From germline, CDR1 is MNHEY and CDR2 SVGAGI. The CDR3 totals 15 residues. The V gene end was trimmed by 2 bases and the J gene end by 1 base; junction bases not matched to a gene: 2. DNA of the CDR3: TGTGCCAGCAGTTACAAGGGACAGGGCACAGATACGCAGTATTTT. This codes for CASSYKGQGTDTQYF.

This clonotype was seen a few times. V and J are TRBV20-1 and TRBJ1-4, with 7 bases lining up with TRBD1. V lost 5 bases and J lost 7; bases outside the gene matches: 13. The CDR3 sequence is 15 residues long. CDR1 is DFQATT, CDR2 SNEGSKA, per germline (reference sequence). In nucleotides, the CDR3 is TGCAGTGCTGACATAAGGGGGCTAGGCGGTGAAAAACTGTTTTTT. Translated: CSADIRGLGGEKLFF.

In its sample, this clonotype was seen a few times. V is TRBV20-1 and J is TRBJ1-2, with 7 bases lining up with TRBD1. V was clipped by 5 bases and J by 3 bases; unmatched bases: 3. Germline CDR1 and CDR2: DFQATT and SNEGSKA (reference sequence). This CDR3 contains 12 residues. The CDR3 reads CSAWDSHYGYTF. Written as DNA, the CDR3 is TGCAGTGCTTGGGACAGCCACTATGGCTACACCTTC.

There are many counts of this clonotype. The chain employs TRBV28 and TRBJ1-2, with 7 bases fitting TRBD1. Unmatched junction bases numbered 7, after V lost 5 bases and J lost 4 bases. Germline V gene data show CDR1 as MDHEN and CDR2 as SYDVKM. The CDR3 runs to 14 residues. CDR3: CASSPWDRVYGYTF. The DNA of the CDR3 is TGTGCCAGCAGTCCGTGGGACAGAGTCTATGGCTACACCTTC.

This clonotype was detected only a few times. The chain has TRBV4-1 and TRBJ2-1, with TRBD1 matching over 11 bases. V was clipped by 1 base and J by 9 bases; unmatched bases: 8. There are 16 residues in the CDR3. Germline loops: CDR1 MGHRA, CDR2 YSYEKL. This CDR3 reads CASSQGGQGAHGEQFF. The CDR3 DNA reads as TGCGCCAGCAGCCAAGGCGGACAGGGGGCACACGGTGAGCAGTTCTTC.

Comment on this clonotype: A much larger clone differs from this one at a single base, so this may be a read error. This chain joins TRBV20-1 and TRBJ2-3, with D perhaps matching TRBD2 (6 bases). This CDR3 comprises 15 residues. Germline V lookup: CDR1 DFQATT, CDR2 SNEGSKA (reference sequence). The chain's CDR3 is CSAGGTATSTDAQYF. The CDR3 DNA reads TGCAGTGCTGGTGGGACCGCAACTAGCACAGATGCGCAGTATTTT.

The genes are TRBV7-3 and TRBJ2-2, with 8 nucleotides matching TRBD1. Per the germline V gene, CDR1 is SGHTA and CDR2 is FQGTGA. This CDR3 is built from 16 residues. Trimming at V came to 5 bases and at J to 7 bases, leaving 12 bases not matched to a gene. In nucleotides, the CDR3 is TGTGCCAGCAGCGAACCCGGGACAGGTTTCTTCGGGGAGCTGTTTTTT. Translated: CASSEPGTGFFGELFF.

Ten or more counts support this clonotype. This rearrangement joins TRBV20-1 to TRBJ1-3; no clear D. Germline V gene sequence: CDR1 DFQATT, CDR2 SNEGSKA (reference sequence). V lost 2 bases to trimming and J lost 7 bases, with 15 bases between them. This CDR3 comprises 14 residues. The CDR3 nucleotides read TGCAGTGCTAGATACTCCGAAGGGAGTAACACCATATATTTT. Amino acids: CSARYSEGSNTIYF.

This clonotype was seen at least ten times. The chain combines TRBV10-3 with TRBJ1-1, with D perhaps matching TRBD1 (5 bases). The CDR3 is 13 residues long. Germline V gene lookup returns CDR1 ENHRY and CDR2 SYGVKD. V shed 10 bases and J shed 1 base, with 13 bases lying between them. CDR3 nucleotide sequence: TGTGCCACCGAGGGGTCCTCGAACACTGAAGCTTTCTTT. Residues: CATEGSSNTEAFF.

In its sample, this clonotype was seen a few times. The V gene is TRBV10-2, the J gene TRBJ2-3; D not certain. Per the germline V gene, CDR1 is WSHSY and CDR2 is SAAADI. The CDR3 loop spans 16 amino acids. V was pared by 3 bases and J by 3 bases, with 16 bases between. The CDR3, as DNA: TGCGCCAGCAGTGACAGGAACGGAAGAGGAACAGATACGCAGTATTTT. Its translation is CASSDRNGRGTDTQYF.